The subject of this entry is one T cell receptor (beta chain). Its antigen is not identified. The sample belongs to a study of T cell responses to AZD1222 COVID-19 vaccine. This CDR3 contains 14 residues. Germline values: CDR1 SGHTA, CDR2 FQGNSA. After removal of 5 bases from V and 2 bases from J, the junction contained 3 bases not matched to a gene. Here immunoSEQ multiplex PCR was the method, and the copy in TCRdb shows in-frame clones only, minus some. The data contain roughly 120,000 clones, about nine tenths of them seen just once; the ten biggest clones take up 3.5% to 4.5%. Findings of the study overall: No day 14 peak samples; only post-peak repertoires were characterized.

J is TRBJ2-5 and V is TRBV7-2, with 9 bases aligning to TRBD2. This material consisted of peripheral blood, taken on day 0 of AZD1222 vaccination. This clonotype originated in an adult in good health. The CDR3 region is CASSATSGQETQYF. The CDR3, as DNA: TGTGCCAGCAGCGCGACTAGCGGTCAAGAGACCCAGTACTTC.